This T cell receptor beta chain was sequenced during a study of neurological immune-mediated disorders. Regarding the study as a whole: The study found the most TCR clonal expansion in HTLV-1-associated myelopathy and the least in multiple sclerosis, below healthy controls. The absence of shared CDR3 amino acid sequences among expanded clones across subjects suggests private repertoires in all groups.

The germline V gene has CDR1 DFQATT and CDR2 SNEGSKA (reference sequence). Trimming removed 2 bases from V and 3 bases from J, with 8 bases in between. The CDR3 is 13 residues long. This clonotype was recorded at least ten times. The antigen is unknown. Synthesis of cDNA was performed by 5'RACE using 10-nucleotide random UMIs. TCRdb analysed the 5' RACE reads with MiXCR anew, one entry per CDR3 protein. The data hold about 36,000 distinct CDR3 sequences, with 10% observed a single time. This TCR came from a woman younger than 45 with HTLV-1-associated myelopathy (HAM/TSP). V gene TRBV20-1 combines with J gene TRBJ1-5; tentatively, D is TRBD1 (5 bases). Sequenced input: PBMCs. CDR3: CSARTGFNQPQHF. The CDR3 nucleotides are TGCAGTGCTAGAACAGGCTTCAATCAGCCCCAGCATTTT.